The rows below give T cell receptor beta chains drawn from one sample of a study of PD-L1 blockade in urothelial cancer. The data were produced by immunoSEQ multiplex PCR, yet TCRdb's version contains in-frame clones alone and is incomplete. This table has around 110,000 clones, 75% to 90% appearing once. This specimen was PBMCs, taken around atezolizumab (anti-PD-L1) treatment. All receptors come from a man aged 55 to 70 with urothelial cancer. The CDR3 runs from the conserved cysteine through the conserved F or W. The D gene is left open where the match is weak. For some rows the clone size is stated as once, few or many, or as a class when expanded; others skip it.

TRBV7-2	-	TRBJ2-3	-	CASGKQTSDTQYF	TGTGCCAGCGGTAAACAGACGTCAGATACGCAGTATTTT
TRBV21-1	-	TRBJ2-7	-	CASSKTSGREQYF	TGTGCCAGCAGCAAGACTAGCGGGAGGGAGCAGTACTTC
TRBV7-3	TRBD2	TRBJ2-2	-	CASSPSAGDTGELFF	TGTGCCAGCAGCCCCTCGGCGGGGGACACCGGGGAGCTGTTTTTT
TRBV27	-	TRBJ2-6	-	CASSLLAGANVLTF	TGTGCCAGCAGTTTATTAGCCGGGGCCAACGTCCTGACTTTC
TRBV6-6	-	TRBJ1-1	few	CASSYGTNTEAFF	TGTGCCAGCAGTTACGGGACAAACACTGAAGCTTTCTTT
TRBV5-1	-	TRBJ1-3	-	CASSLVGQRLAGNTIYF	TGCGCCAGCAGCTTGGTAGGACAAAGACTTGCTGGAAACACCATATATTTT
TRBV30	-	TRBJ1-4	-	CAWSITAFNEKLFF	TGTGCCTGGAGTATCACAGCTTTCAATGAAAAACTGTTTTTT
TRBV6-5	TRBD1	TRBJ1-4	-	CASNYRGTGVREKLFF	TGTGCCAGCAATTACCGGGGGACAGGGGTCCGAGAAAAACTGTTTTTT
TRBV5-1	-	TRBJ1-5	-	CASSLVQPDNQPQHF	TGCGCCAGCAGCTTGGTACAGCCCGATAATCAGCCCCAGCATTTT
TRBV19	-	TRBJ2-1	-	CASSTLQGAEQFF	TGTGCCAGTAGTACCTTACAGGGTGCTGAGCAGTTCTTC
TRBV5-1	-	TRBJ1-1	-	CASSLIDSYQTEAFF	TGCGCCAGCAGCCTGATAGACAGTTACCAAACTGAAGCTTTCTTT
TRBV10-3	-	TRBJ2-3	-	CAISENLGVTDTQYF	TGTGCCATCAGTGAGAACCTAGGAGTCACAGATACGCAGTATTTT
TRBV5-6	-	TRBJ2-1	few	CASSLVGSHEQFF	TGTGCCAGCAGCTTGGTCGGTTCCCATGAGCAGTTCTTC
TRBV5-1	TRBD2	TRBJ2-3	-	CASSLEAGVFDTQYF	TGCGCCAGCAGCTTGGAGGCGGGAGTGTTTGATACGCAGTATTTT
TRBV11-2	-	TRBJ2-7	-	CASSLGQVYEQYF	TGTGCCAGCAGCTTAGGCCAGGTCTACGAGCAGTACTTC